This T cell receptor beta chain was sequenced for a study of blood T cell repertoires in COVID-19 (dated by TCRdb to the early 2020s). Some background on the complete study: Collaborator samples came from the United States, Italy and Spain and covered acute and convalescent phases of COVID-19. The repertoires were released in a freely available public database intended as a resource for research on the immune response to SARS-CoV-2. Deeply sampled blood TCRbeta repertoires from subjects exposed to, actively infected with, or recovered from COVID-19 were included in the dataset. The samples were drawn from the first 160 participants of the ongoing ImmuneRACE study and from 950 to 1,500 subjects provided by 6 global collaborators. A de-identified subject ID, COVID-19 status, age in years and sex were almost always included in the sample metadata. The prospective study material was composed of cDNA or gDNA derived from T cells, B-cell-depleted T cells, or PBMCs. Where available, HLA class I and class II types were obtained from metadata supplied by the sample provider rather than from assay-based typing.

From cysteine to phenylalanine, the CDR3 is 12 amino acids long. Left in the record is the CDR3 DNA by itself, 36 bases read in frame from the first base. Based on the germline V gene (reference sequence), the CDR1 and CDR2 sequences are SGHNT and YYREEE. Cut back by 3 bases and 4 bases, the V and J ends lie 7 bases apart. TCRbeta CDR3 regions were amplified from genomic DNA using the immunoSEQ Assay, a bias-controlled multiplex PCR. The authors' analysis ran thus. The number of nucleated cells in each sample was estimated by amplification of reference gene primers within the assay. Sequence reads were collapsed and filtered to measure the absolute abundance of every unique TCRbeta CDR3 rearrangement. For each sample, productive Simpson clonality was calculated as the square root of Simpson's diversity index across productive rearrangements. TCRdb re-hosts the immuneACCESS table, in-frame sequences only. Its copies lack some clones; in the studies checked, an unresolved V gene accounts for under half of them, and the cause for the rest is not known. V, J and clone size derive from that table, while D and trimming were established from the DNA sequence. In all, the sample holds more than 110,000 clones, and about 80% of those were seen once. Clones ranked in the top ten supply 3.5% to 4.5% of the sample.

The full study reports these points: How much clinical and demographic metadata was included differed by source and by participant, and the metadata was provided uncurated.

Notes on this clone: The target of this receptor is not known. No qualities accompany the bases; no much larger clone lies one base away.

Whole blood was collected in K2EDTA tubes by collaborating institutions according to the institutions' own protocols. For TCRbeta analysis, collaborators shipped samples in one of three forms: frozen whole blood, isolated PBMCs, or DNA extracted from either of those sample types. Recombination connected TRBV5-4 to TRBJ1-2, with no D gene named confidently. What was sequenced was peripheral blood. The sequence derives from a woman between 55 and 75 years old with acute or convalescent COVID-19. The DNA reads as follows: TGTGCCAGCAGCTACGGAGCCTATGGCTACACCTTC. Its amino acids are CASSYGAYGYTF.